This T cell receptor beta chain derives from a study of breast tumors, draining lymph nodes, adjacent tissues. Study observations and caveats: Data fit most tumor T cells coming from lymph node, expanding in tumor. Luminal-like breast cancer showed significantly greater tumor-nontumor repertoire similarity than basal-like breast cancer did. The lymph node origin of tumor T cells was framed as consistent with a hypothesis, not demonstrated. Tumors had less TCR diversity than lymph nodes, more than nontumor tissue.

The lymph nodes were axillary draining lymph nodes from breast cancer patients. This clonotype was seen many times. Its antigen remains unknown. Via MiXCR, TCRdb re-called the multiplex PCR reads, giving one row per CDR3 protein. The sample contains 250,000 or so distinct CDR3 sequences, around 30% of which appear only once. Specimen: axillary lymph node tissue. The receptor was derived from a female donor with breast cancer. Some clones in this sample may be carry-over from other donors' samples.

CDR3 DNA sequence: TGTGCCAGCAGTAACTTCTGGACAGGCTCCAACTATGGCTACACCTTC. It codes for CASSNFWTGSNYGYTF. V and J are TRBV6-5 and TRBJ1-2, with 7 positions matching TRBD1. Unmatched junction bases numbered 11, after V lost 5 bases and J lost 2 bases. Germline V gene data show CDR1 as MNHEY and CDR2 as SVGAGI. This CDR3 has 16 residues.